This entry features one T cell receptor (beta chain) sequence. No antigen is known for it. No much larger clone exists at a distance of one base, and base qualities are not known. The source of the sample is a study of blood T cell repertoires in COVID-19 (TCRdb year 2020). Turning to the overall study: Collaborator samples came from the United States, Italy and Spain and covered acute and convalescent phases of COVID-19. Deeply sampled blood TCRbeta repertoires from subjects exposed to, actively infected with, or recovered from COVID-19 were included in the dataset. Samples came from the ongoing ImmuneRACE study (first 160 participants) plus 1,254 subjects from 6 global collaborators. Where HLA class I and class II types were available, the types were taken from metadata supplied by the sample provider, not from assay-based typing. The prospective study material was composed of cDNA or gDNA derived from T cells, B-cell-depleted T cells, or PBMCs. Nearly every sample came with metadata listing a de-identified subject ID, COVID-19 status, age in years and sex. The repertoires were released in a freely available public database intended as a resource for research on the immune response to SARS-CoV-2. Broad study findings and their caveats: The quantity of clinical and demographic metadata differed by source and by participant and was supplied without curation.

Enrolling through a virtual design, the prospective study's participants ranged in age from about 18 to 100 years and lived across more than 20 United States geographic areas. To assign participants to cohorts, the prospective study relied on clinical history that participants themselves reported in a screening survey and a study questionnaire. For ImmuneRACE Cohort 3, a participant was defined as recovered based on two consecutive negative NP/OP PCR tests, clearance by a healthcare professional, or resolution of symptoms. Mobile phlebotomists in the prospective study collected whole blood, serum and a nasopharyngeal or oropharyngeal swab from every participant. Participants in the prospective study had the option to provide additional blood draws and questionnaires over a roughly two-month period. Blood samples from the prospective study were shipped frozen or at room temperature prior to DNA extraction.

The CDR3 contains 15 residues, cysteine and phenylalanine counted. Only CDR3 DNA is held: 45 bases, read in frame from base 1. At the junction V is shortened by 6 bases and J by 1 base, with 15 bases in between. CDR1 and CDR2 are read off the germline V gene as MNHEY and SVGAGI. The immunoSEQ Assay, a bias-controlled multiplex PCR, was used to amplify TCRbeta CDR3 regions from genomic DNA. The source study handled its data this way. Within the assay, amplification of reference gene primers was used to estimate how many nucleated cells each sample contained. To quantify the absolute abundance of each unique TCRbeta CDR3 rearrangement, sequence reads were collapsed and filtered. Productive Simpson clonality was computed per sample as the square root of Simpson's diversity index over productive rearrangements. TCRdb stores this immuneACCESS table with in-frame sequences only. Part of the clones is absent; in the studies checked, under half of the shortfall reflects unresolved V genes, and no reason is known for the rest. The V and J calls and clone size are taken from that table; D and trimming were inferred from the DNA. A total of roughly 500,000 clones appear in this sample, over 75% of them only once. The top ten hold about 1.7% of the sample.

The specimen was PBMCs or T cells enriched from blood (not recorded which). The sequence derives from a woman between 35 and 50 years old who had recovered from COVID-19. The chain joins TRBV6-5 to TRBJ1-1; the best D guess is TRBD1, with 6 bases matching. The base sequence is TGTGCCAGCAGAGCGACAGGACCAACGAACACTGAAGCTTTCTTT. Its protein is CASRATGPTNTEAFF.